Listed here are 27 T cell receptor beta chains from one sample, sequenced in a study of cytomegalovirus exposure and HLA in healthy donors. Amplification used 60 Vbeta primers and 13 Jbeta primers. Sequencing used immunoSEQ multiplex PCR; TCRdb keeps in-frame clones, though not all of them. The data show around 200,000 clones, roughly 80% seen once. The sample consisted of PBMCs. The origin of the receptors is a middle-aged man in good health and CMV-seronegative.

The chain links TRBV7-2 to TRBJ2-7, with D perhaps matching TRBD1 (6 bases). The ends were cut back, 3 bases at V and 3 bases at J, with 18 bases in the middle. Germline V CDR1 and CDR2: SGHTA, FQGNSA. The CDR3 contains 16 residues. The CDR3 is CASSFATGTSGYEQYF. The CDR3 DNA reads as TGTGCCAGCAGCTTCGCTACAGGGACCTCCGGCTACGAGCAGTACTTC.

This chain connects TRBV27 to TRBJ2-7, with 8 bases that match TRBD1. Germline CDR1 reads MNHEY; CDR2 reads SMNVEV (reference sequence). The CDR3 sequence is 16 residues long. V was pared by 2 bases and J by 5 bases, with 11 bases of the junction left unmatched. CDR3 region: CASSLTQGAAAHEQYF. The CDR3 DNA sequence: TGTGCCAGCAGTTTAACGCAGGGGGCAGCAGCCCACGAGCAGTACTTC.

The chain recombines TRBV19 with TRBJ2-5; 8 bases fit TRBD2. After removal of 4 bases from V and 4 bases from J, the junction contained 2 bases not matched to a gene. This CDR3 comprises 13 residues. The germline gives CDR1 LNHDA, CDR2 SQIVND (reference sequence). The CDR3 DNA sequence: TGTGCCAGTAGTAACGGGAGGGCAGAGACCCAGTACTTC. Translated: CASSNGRAETQYF. The full variable domain, completed using reference TRBV19 and TRBJ2-5, is DGGITQSPKYLFRKEGQNVTLSCEQNLNHDAMYWYRQDPGQGLRLIYYSQIVNDFQKGDIAEGYSVSREKKESFPLTVTSAQKNPTAFYLCASSNGRAETQYFGPGTRLLVL.

The chain couples TRBV19 to TRBJ1-6, with D possibly being TRBD1 (6 bases). Germline CDR1 is LNHDA and CDR2 is SQIVND (reference sequence). The CDR3 has 16 residues. V lost 5 bases and J 6 bases, leaving 17 bases between the germline ends. CDR3 in DNA: TGTGCCAGTAGTCCCACGGGGGGGGCGGTTAATTCACCCCTCCACTTT. This gives the protein CASSPTGGAVNSPLHF.

This clone was seen a single time. The V and J genes are TRBV7-3 and TRBJ2-5; 8 bases are shared with TRBD2. CDR3 size: 16 residues. Germline assignment: CDR1 SGHTA and CDR2 FQGTGA. Unmatched junction bases numbered 8, after V lost 1 base and J lost 4 bases. The CDR3 DNA follows: TGTGCCAGCAGCTTAAACGCGGGGGGTCTCAGAGAGACCCAGTACTTC. This codes for CASSLNAGGLRETQYF.

This clone was seen once. This chain uses TRBV30 with TRBJ1-3; 11 bases are shared with TRBD1. The CDR3 loop spans 17 amino acids. Germline assignment: CDR1 GTSNPN and CDR2 SVGIG (reference sequence). J gave up 7 bases and V 0 bases, and 11 bases lay outside the gene matches. As DNA, the CDR3 is TGTGCCTGGAGTGTACCCTCCGTGGGACAGGGGGAGAACACCATATATTTT. It yields the protein CAWSVPSVGQGENTIYF.

This clone was counted between two and nine times. The genes are TRBV30 and TRBJ1-6; D is undetermined. V was clipped by 5 bases and J by 8 bases, with 19 bases between them. The CDR3 is 15 amino acids. From germline, CDR1 is GTSNPN and CDR2 SVGIG (reference sequence). The CDR3 coding sequence is TGTGCCTGGGGCGGTGAGGGTCTCACGGATTCACCCCTCCACTTT. It translates to CAWGGEGLTDSPLHF.

CDR3 protein: CASIGDSYMNTEAFF. DNA of the CDR3: TGTGCCAGCATTGGGGACAGCTACATGAACACTGAAGCTTTCTTT. The rearrangement joins TRBV21-1 to TRBJ1-1; TRBD1, the table's D call, lacks a check against the DNA. TRBV21-1 is tagged as a pseudogene. This CDR3 is built from 15 residues.

This clone was observed a few times. The V and J genes are TRBV15 and TRBJ2-7, with 9 bases fitting TRBD1. There are 17 residues in the CDR3. Looked up from germline, CDR1 is LNHNV and CDR2 is YYDKDF (reference sequence). V shed 3 bases and J 4 bases; nucleotides not matched to a gene: 13. CDR3 in DNA: TGTGCCACCAGCAGTCTTCCGGGACAGGGAACCCCTTACGAGCAGTACTTC. Translated: CATSSLPGQGTPYEQYF.

This sequence joins TRBV6-5 and TRBJ1-1; no definite D call. The germline V and J ends were trimmed by 4 bases and 2 bases, with 8 bases remaining between them. This CDR3 is 13 amino acids long. Germline-derived CDR1 and CDR2 are MNHEY and SVGAGI. DNA of the CDR3: TGTGCCAGCAGTTTTTCGGGTAACACTGAAGCTTTCTTT. It codes for CASSFSGNTEAFF.

The genes are TRBV5-1 and TRBJ2-2; D may be TRBD1 (5 bases). This CDR3 is built from 15 residues. V lost 3 bases and J lost 6, with 15 bases in between. CDR1 SGHRS and CDR2 YFSETQ come from the germline V gene. CDR3 in DNA: TGCGCCAGCAGCTGGACAACCGGTGGGGCCGGGGAGCTGTTTTTT. As protein: CASSWTTGGAGELFF.

This clone has more than one count but fewer than ten. The chain recombines TRBV28 with TRBJ1-2, with 12 bases that match TRBD1. CDR3 length: 15 residues. J was trimmed by 8 bases and V by 4 bases; bases with no gene match: 8. Germline lookup yields CDR1 MDHEN and CDR2 SYDVKM. The CDR3 sequence: CASSSGTGGGWGYTF. CDR3 nucleotides: TGTGCCAGCAGTTCCGGGACAGGGGGCGGATGGGGCTACACCTTC.

This chain joins TRBV27 and TRBJ1-4; no definite D call. Germline assignment: CDR1 MNHEY and CDR2 SMNVEV (reference sequence). The CDR3 has 15 amino acids. V lost 0 bases and J lost 7, with 12 bases in between. The CDR3 nucleotides read TGTGCCAGCAGTTTATCGAGCAGGATCCTTGAAAAACTGTTTTTT. Residues: CASSLSSRILEKLFF.

This clone was seen a few times. The chain combines TRBV29-1 with TRBJ1-1, with 7 bases matching TRBD1. Germline loops: CDR1 SQVTM, CDR2 ANQGSEA. CDR3 length equals 15 residues. With V trimmed by 3 bases and J by 5 bases, 12 bases remained unmatched. The CDR3: CSVEQRQGRGTEAFF. The CDR3 bases are TGCAGCGTTGAGCAACGACAGGGAAGAGGGACTGAAGCTTTCTTT.

This rearrangement joins TRBV7-9 to TRBJ2-7; D is possibly TRBD1 (6 bases). CDR1 SEHNR and CDR2 FQNEAQ come from the germline V gene (reference sequence). Trimming took off 4 bases at V and 5 bases at J, with 21 bases between the two ends. CDR3 length: 16 residues. The CDR3 nucleotides are TGTGCCAGCAGCTACACTTCAGGGGCCATAGGCAACGAGCAGTACTTC. It specifies CASSYTSGAIGNEQYF.

The rearrangement uses TRBV5-1 and TRBJ1-2; a weak D match, TRBD1 (6 bases). Per the germline V gene, CDR1 is SGHRS and CDR2 is YFSETQ. The CDR3 covers 14 residues. Trimming shortened V by 1 base and J by 3 bases, and 10 bases separated the two germline ends. CDR3 sequence reads: CASSLNRADYGYTF. The CDR3 DNA follows: TGCGCCAGCAGCTTGAACAGGGCGGACTATGGCTACACCTTC.

V and J are TRBV25-1 and TRBJ1-1, with 9 bases fitting TRBD1. CDR3 length: 16 residues. Losses at the gene ends were 2 bases for V and 1 base for J; bases not matched to a gene: 5. Per the germline V gene, CDR1 is MGHDK and CDR2 is SYGVNS. This CDR3 is CASSEEGQGSNTEAFF. The CDR3 DNA sequence: TGTGCCAGCAGTGAAGAGGGACAGGGATCGAACACTGAAGCTTTCTTT.

The V gene is TRBV7-6, the J gene TRBJ2-2; 7 bases are a match to TRBD2. Germline assignment: CDR1 SGHVS and CDR2 FNYEAQ. The CDR3 has 16 amino acids. Losses at the gene ends were 4 bases for V and 4 bases for J; bases not matched to a gene: 9. The DNA of the CDR3 is TGTGCCAGCAGCTCCGGGGGGAGGAAGGGCACCGGGGAGCTGTTTTTT. Its translation is CASSSGGRKGTGELFF.

The gene calls are TRBV19 and TRBJ1-1; weak D call: TRBD1 (6 bases). Germline CDR1 LNHDA, CDR2 SQIVND (reference sequence). This CDR3 has 10 residues. CDR3 in DNA: TGTGCAACAGGGAATACTGAAGCTTTCTTT. Protein: CATGNTEAFF.

The V call is TRBV14, the J call TRBJ1-1; tentatively, D is TRBD1 (6 bases). The CDR3 covers 15 residues. The ends were cut back, 6 bases at V and 5 bases at J, with 19 bases in the middle. Germline V lookup: CDR1 SGHDN, CDR2 FVKESK. CDR3 sequence (DNA): TGTGCCAGCAGTCGGGAGGGGGGCGCGGGAACTGAAGCTTTCTTT. Protein: CASSREGGAGTEAFF. Using reference TRBV14 and TRBJ1-1 for the parts outside the CDR3, the full variable domain is EAGVTQFPSHSVIEKGQTVTLRCDPISGHDNLYWYRRVMGKEIKFLLHFVKESKQDESGMPNNRFLAERTGGTYSTLKVQPAELEDSGVYFCASSREGGAGTEAFFGQGTRLTVV.

V is TRBV7-9 and J is TRBJ2-3; perhaps TRBD1 as D (6 bases). CDR1 and CDR2 from the germline V gene are SEHNR and FQNEAQ (reference sequence). Trimming left V 5 bases short and J 12 bases short, with 24 bases between. The CDR3 is 15 amino acids. DNA of the CDR3: TGTGCCAGCAGCGGTGAATCTTGGGAGCAGGGGCCACAGTATTTT. Translating it yields CASSGESWEQGPQYF.

The gene calls are TRBV15 and TRBJ1-5; 7 bases align to TRBD1. Unmatched junction bases numbered 11, after V lost 0 bases and J lost 9 bases. Per germline, CDR1 LNHNV and CDR2 YYDKDF (reference sequence). The CDR3 has 16 amino acids. CDR3 sequence reads: CATSRDWGTAERPQHF. CDR3 bases: TGTGCCACCAGCAGAGATTGGGGGACAGCCGAGAGGCCCCAGCATTTT.

The chain recombines TRBV6-5 with TRBJ1-1; no definite D call. This CDR3 is 14 amino acids long. Trimming cost V 0 bases and J 8 bases, with 13 bases left between them. Germline CDR1 is MNHEY and CDR2 is SVGAGI. DNA for the CDR3: TGTGCCAGCAGTTACTCGGAGGGTTCGGGGGAAGCTTTCTTT. Protein product: CASSYSEGSGEAFF.

The chain combines TRBV7-7 with TRBJ1-6; the match to TRBD1 covers 11 bases. J lost 9 bases, V lost 5 bases, and 6 bases had no gene match. The germline V gene has CDR1 SSHAT and CDR2 FNYEAQ (reference sequence). There are 15 residues in the CDR3. The DNA of the CDR3 is TGTGCCAGCAGCAAGGACAGGGGGCTTGGTTCACCCCTCCACTTT. Protein sequence: CASSKDRGLGSPLHF.

This clone came up a few times. The chain couples TRBV29-1 to TRBJ2-7; unclear D gene. Between the trimmed V and J ends, which lost 6 bases and 0 bases, there was a span of 15 bases. The germline CDR1 and CDR2 sequences are SQVTM and ANQGSEA. The CDR3 runs 14 residues. CDR3 bases: TGCAGCGTGGCATCGAGGCAGTCCTCCTACGAGCAGTACTTC. Protein sequence: CSVASRQSSYEQYF.

CDR3 nucleotides: TGTGCCAGCAGCTTATACGGGGGGGGGTTTTCCACGAGGAACCAAGAGACCCAGTACTTC. Translated: CASSLYGGGFSTRNQETQYF. This chain joins TRBV7-6 and TRBJ2-5; 8 bases map to TRBD2. The CDR3 is made up of 20 amino acids. Germline CDR1 and CDR2: SGHVS and FNYEAQ. The trim removed 2 bases at V and 0 bases at J, leaving 17 bases unmatched.

The chain couples TRBV4-1 to TRBJ2-2; a weak D match, TRBD1 (6 bases). Germline-derived CDR1 and CDR2 are MGHRA and YSYEKL. This CDR3 contains 16 residues. Trimming took off 4 bases at V and 4 bases at J, with 16 bases between the two ends. The DNA of the CDR3 is TGCGCCAGCAGCCGAGTGATACAGACAGGCACCGGGGAGCTGTTTTTT. Residues: CASSRVIQTGTGELFF.